This TCR beta chain was documented in a study of tumor-infiltrating lymphocytes in primary liver carcinoma. Study-wide findings and caveats: Without sorting, CD4+ versus CD8+ T cell repertoires were not compared.

The authors made TCR beta cDNA from around 500 ng total RNA with a constant-region primer. Employing slightly modified ARM-PCR, three nested multiplex PCR rounds were run, and these gave rise to the TCR beta libraries. Two initial PCR rounds of around 10 cycles each paired TRBV1-TRBV30 forward primers with a C-beta reverse primer. TCRdb independently ran MiXCR on the multiplex PCR reads; one entry per CDR3 protein. The sample includes hundreds of thousands of distinct CDR3 sequences, over 55% of them seen just once. Blood RNA originated from unsorted whole blood, with germline DNA additionally extracted. Those patients suffered from chronic HBV infection and were treatment-naive. With respect to this clonotype: Its antigen is undetermined.

The germline V gene encodes CDR1 SGHAT and CDR2 FQNNGV. This CDR3 region has 16 residues. The TCR was taken from a middle-aged man with primary liver carcinoma and hepatitis B virus infection. The chain links TRBV11-2 to TRBJ2-5; the D gene is possibly TRBD1 (5 bases). The J call is in doubt because the DNA end fits TRBJ2-1 better. Sequencing was carried out using peripheral blood. CDR3 in amino acids: CASSLNLGVKDIEQFF. The CDR3 DNA reads TGTGCCAGCAGCTTAAATCTAGGGGTGAAAGACATTGAGCAGTTCTTC.